The present T cell receptor (beta chain) was sequenced within a study of cytomegalovirus exposure and HLA in healthy donors. Turning to the study itself: Unique TCR beta sequences numbering approximately 120 million came from 150 million to 200 million T cells in an earlier analysis. Study conclusions and caveats: Excluded were some V segments that proved indistinguishable, including TRBV6-2 and TRBV6-3. Across donors, sequencing depth was assumed by presence/absence analyses to be roughly uniform. It was confirmed in vitro that three of the CMV-associated chains were specific for CMV antigens.

Per germline, CDR1 MNHEY and CDR2 SVGAGI. The CDR3 totals 16 residues. The V end was cut by 2 bases, the J end by 3 bases, with 16 bases between. Researchers ran the PCR with 60 Vbeta and 13 Jbeta primers. TCRdb's table, derived via immunoSEQ multiplex PCR, lists solely in-frame clones and lacks some. The table shows roughly 200,000 clones, with 77% occurring only once. About this clone: Its antigen is currently unknown.

The rearrangement uses TRBV6-5 and TRBJ1-1; perhaps TRBD1 as D (5 bases). This sequence was found in a woman aged 60-75 years in good health and CMV-seropositive. Material for sequencing was PBMCs. The CDR3 here is CASSYASVGADTEAFF. CDR3 nucleotide sequence: TGTGCCAGCAGTTACGCCTCCGTAGGGGCCGACACTGAAGCTTTCTTT.